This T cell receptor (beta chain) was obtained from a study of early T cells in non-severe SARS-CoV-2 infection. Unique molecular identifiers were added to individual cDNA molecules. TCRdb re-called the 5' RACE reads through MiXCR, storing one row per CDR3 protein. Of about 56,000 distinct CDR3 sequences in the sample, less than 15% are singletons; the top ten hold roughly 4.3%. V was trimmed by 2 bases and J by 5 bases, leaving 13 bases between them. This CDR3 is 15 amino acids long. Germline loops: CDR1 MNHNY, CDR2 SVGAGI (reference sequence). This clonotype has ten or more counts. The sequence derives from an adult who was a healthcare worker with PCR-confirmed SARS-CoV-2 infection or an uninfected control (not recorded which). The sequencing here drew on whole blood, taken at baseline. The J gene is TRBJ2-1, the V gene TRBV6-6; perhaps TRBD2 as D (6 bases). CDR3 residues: CASSYGVGGNNEQFF. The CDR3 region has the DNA TGTGCCAGCAGTTACGGGGTGGGAGGAAACAATGAGCAGTTCTTC.